The next 4 T cell receptor beta chains were all read from a single sample in a study of graft-versus-host responses after intestinal transplantation. Assay used: immunoSEQ multiplex PCR; TCRdb lists only in-frame clones, some missing. Among around 110,000 clones listed, just over 90% were seen once. These receptors have no identified antigens. The sequences come from unstimulated CD4+ T cells sorted from spleen or lymph node cells, collected before intestinal transplant. These receptors were obtained from a human donor who received an intestinal transplant.

As to this clone: One end of the junction is discordant with germline, which a read error may explain. This chain connects TRBV5-4 to TRBJ1-1; D is undetermined. Germline loops: CDR1 SGHNT, CDR2 YYREEE (reference sequence). This CDR3 has 13 amino acids. CDR3 in DNA: TGTGCCAGCAGTAAGGTGGAGAACGCTGAAGCTTTCTTT. It is translated as CASSKVENAEAFF.

There are a few counts of this clone. The chain joins TRBV5-6 to TRBJ2-2; 8 bases agree with TRBD2. CDR1 and CDR2 (germline): SGHDT, YYEEEE. The ends lost 2 bases at V and 1 base at J; junction bases unmatched: 1. This CDR3 has 15 amino acids. The CDR3 here is CASSLAGVNTGELFF. In nucleotides, the CDR3 is TGTGCCAGCAGCTTAGCGGGGGTGAACACCGGGGAGCTGTTTTTT.

This clone was seen just once. The chain is built from TRBV5-4 and TRBJ2-3; TRBD1 matches 7 bases. CDR1 SGHNT and CDR2 YYREEE come from the germline V gene (reference sequence). The CDR3 contains 17 residues. The V and J ends lost 4 bases and 0 bases, in that order; junction bases with no gene match: 11. The CDR3 protein is CASSLMTGFSSTDTQYF. In DNA, the CDR3 is TGTGCCAGCAGCCTGATGACAGGGTTTTCTAGCACAGATACGCAGTATTTT.

A word on this clone: Other nucleotide sequences from this sample produce the same CDR3. The gene calls are TRBV10-1 and TRBJ2-2, with no clear D. The CDR3 covers 12 residues. Trimming removed 6 bases from V and 2 bases from J, with 4 bases in between. Germline CDR1 WNHNN, CDR2 SYGVQD (reference sequence). CDR3 in amino acids: CASSPNTGELFF. For the CDR3, the DNA is TGCGCCAGCAGCCCTAACACCGGGGAGCTGTTTTTT.